This TCR beta chain was recorded in a study of T cell repertoires in cytomegalovirus infection (dated by TCRdb to between 2018 and 2021). Study-level background: The peptide stimulations were aimed at well-studied HLA-B-restricted epitopes as well as recently identified HLA-C-restricted CMV epitopes, whose presentation resists viral immunomodulation. Donor HLA type was relevant to the analysis, because carriage of CMV infection together with the matching HLA type was indicated by public TCR beta signatures.

Paper-wide results and their limitations: Carriers of CMV infection plus the relevant HLA type were discriminated by the cumulative frequency of public TCR beta family members in the study cohort and in an independent roughly 320-donor cohort. The ex vivo response was dominated by HLA-C-restricted CMV-specific TCR beta clonotypes, which also provided the single most frequent clonotype in two of eight donors.

About this clonotype: Its target antigen remains unknown. The input lacks base qualities; no much larger clone sits a single base away.

The sample's treatment or condition label, decoded: in vitro stimulation with specific CMV peptide epitopes to enrich CMV-specific T cells. The sequencer listed for this sample is Illumina HiSeq 1500. TCRdb reprocessing: public reads trimmed at Q25 with fastp, clones called with MiXCR, in-frame beta chains kept. Identical CDR3 proteins give one entry, which carries the most common genes and DNA. This sample comprises 700,000 to 900,000 distinct CDR3 sequences, about 29% of them detected only once. The ten largest clones add up to less than 15% of the sample. The CDR3 has 16 amino acids, counting the end cysteine and phenylalanine. The read is trimmed to its CDR3 DNA, 48 bases read in frame from base 1. Via the germline V gene, CDR1 is SGHAT and CDR2 FQNNGV. V is reduced by 2 bases and J by 0 bases, leaving a spacing of 13 bases between them.

The receptor was derived from a human donor in good health (CMV status not recorded). Some clones in this sample may be carry-over from other donors' samples. The chain is made from TRBV11-2 and TRBJ2-5; too little of a D gene remains to name it. The sample consisted of cultured CD8+ T cells from PBMCs, taken from culture after CMV antigen stimulation. In nucleotide form, the sequence is TGTGCCAGCAGCTTAAGTTCCAGGTCTCACCAAGAGACCCAGTACTTC. It encodes CASSLSSRSHQETQYF. Supplemented by the reference TRBV11-2 and TRBJ2-5 proteins around the CDR3, the complete variable domain is EAGVAQSPRYKIIEKRQSVAFWCNPISGHATLYWYQQILGQGPKLLIQFQNNGVVDDSQLPKDRFSAERLKGVDSTLKIQPAKLEDSAVYLCASSLSSRSHQETQYFGPGTRLLVL.